The following is a T cell receptor beta chain sequence with its context. What it binds is not known. The germline gives CDR1 LNHDA, CDR2 SQIVND (reference sequence). The V gene lost 0 bases and the J gene lost 6 bases, with 15 bases spanning the gap. The CDR3 is 16 amino acids. Target depth was 1 in 200,000 to 1 in 1 million T cells, about 10x per clonotype. The protocol was immunoSEQ multiplex PCR, while the TCRdb copy is restricted to in-frame clones and leaves out a portion. The table has over 40,000 clones, around four fifths seen once. These data come from a study of cytotoxic CD8 clonotypes in ibrutinib-treated CLL. Study overall: Response samples followed a median about twelve months of treatment, range 6 to 36. Averaging across samples gave roughly 260,000 productive templates and around 90,000 productive rearrangements.

Study conclusions and caveats: Exceeding age-matched healthy donors, baseline clonality also tracked the counts of circulating CD8+ T cells.

The material was PBMCs, obtained after 24 months of ibrutinib treatment. The sequence came from a human donor with chronic lymphocytic leukemia. The chain uses TRBV19 and TRBJ1-5; weak D call: TRBD1 (5 bases). CDR3 sequence: CASSIDGAGVTQPQHF. The DNA for the CDR3 is TGTGCCAGTAGTATAGATGGTGCGGGGGTAACTCAGCCCCAGCATTTT. Full variable domain (remainder filled in from reference TRBV19 and TRBJ1-5): DGGITQSPKYLFRKEGQNVTLSCEQNLNHDAMYWYRQDPGQGLRLIYYSQIVNDFQKGDIAEGYSVSREKKESFPLTVTSAQKNPTAFYLCASSIDGAGVTQPQHFGDGTRLSIL.